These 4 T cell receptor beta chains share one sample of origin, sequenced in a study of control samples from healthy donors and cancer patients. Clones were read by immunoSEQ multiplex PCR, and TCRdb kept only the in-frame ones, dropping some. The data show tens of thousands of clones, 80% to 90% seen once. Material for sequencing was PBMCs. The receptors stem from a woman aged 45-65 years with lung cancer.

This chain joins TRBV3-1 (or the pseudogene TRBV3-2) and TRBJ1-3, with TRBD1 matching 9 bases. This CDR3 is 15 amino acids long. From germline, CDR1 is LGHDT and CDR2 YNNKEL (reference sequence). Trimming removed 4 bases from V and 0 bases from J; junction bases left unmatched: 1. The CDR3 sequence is CASSRTGASGNTIYF. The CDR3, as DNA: TGTGCCAGCAGCCGGACAGGGGCCTCTGGAAACACCATATATTTT.

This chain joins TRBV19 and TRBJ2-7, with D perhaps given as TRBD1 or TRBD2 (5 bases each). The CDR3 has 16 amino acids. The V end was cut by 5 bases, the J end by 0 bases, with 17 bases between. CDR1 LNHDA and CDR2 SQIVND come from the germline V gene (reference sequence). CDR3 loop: CASSVTGTSPSYEQYF. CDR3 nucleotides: TGTGCCAGTAGTGTCACCGGGACCTCCCCCTCCTACGAGCAGTACTTC.

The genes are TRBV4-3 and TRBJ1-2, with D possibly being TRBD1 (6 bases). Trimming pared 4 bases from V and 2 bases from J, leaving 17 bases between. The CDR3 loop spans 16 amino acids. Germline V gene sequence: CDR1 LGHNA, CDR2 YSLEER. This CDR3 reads CASSPNTGWINYGYTF. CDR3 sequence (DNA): TGCGCCAGCAGCCCCAATACAGGGTGGATCAACTATGGCTACACCTTC.

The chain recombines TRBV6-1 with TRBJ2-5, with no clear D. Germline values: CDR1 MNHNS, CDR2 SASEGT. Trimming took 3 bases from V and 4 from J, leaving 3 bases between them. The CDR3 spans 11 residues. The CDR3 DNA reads TGTGCCAGCAGTGAGAGAGAGACCCAGTACTTC. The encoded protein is CASSERETQYF.